This TCR beta chain emerged from a study of control samples from healthy donors and cancer patients. Using immunoSEQ multiplex PCR, the repertoire was profiled, and TCRdb retains in-frame clones only, with some absent. The table has under 75,000 clones, almost 85% seen once; the top ten hold about 5%. Specimen: blood. The sequence was obtained from a man aged 40-50 years in good health.

CDR3 sequence reads: CASSSQGRGTEAFF. The CDR3, as DNA: TGTGCCAGCAGCTCACAGGGCCGTGGCACTGAAGCTTTCTTT. J is TRBJ1-1 and V is TRBV7-9, with a tentative D call TRBD1 (6 bases). The V gene lost 4 bases and the J gene lost 4 bases, with 13 bases spanning the gap. The CDR3 consists of 14 residues. Germline CDR1 is SEHNR and CDR2 is FQNEAQ (reference sequence).